The TCR beta chain under discussion was sequenced for a study of Tregs in tolerant kidney transplant recipients. Study in general: The nonmyeloablative bone marrow transplants came from related graft donors, with transient mixed chimerism. Study-level results: Antigen-driven expansion was suggested because donor-specific Tregs expanded more than all Tregs in tolerant patients. Validation in larger populations is needed because few patients were studied.

Unstimulated regulatory T cells (CD4+CD25+CD127-), CD4+CD25- non-regulatory cells, CD4 and CD8 cells were FACS-sorted from thawed PBMCs. Measured with immunoSEQ multiplex PCR; TCRdb has only the in-frame clones, and not every one. The table records some 80,000 clones, under 98% of them present only once. As for this clone: Antigen: not known.

Trimming shortened V by 2 bases and J by 4 bases, and 9 bases separated the two germline ends. The CDR3 contains 13 residues. Per germline, CDR1 KGHSH and CDR2 LQKENI. Specimen: CD4+ T cells from blood, collected before the transplant. This sequence joins TRBV18 and TRBJ2-7; D may be TRBD1 (6 bases). The receptor comes from a human donor who received a combined kidney and bone marrow transplant. The CDR3 is CASSPGGLYEQYF. The CDR3 DNA is TGTGCCAGCTCACCAGGGGGCCTGTACGAGCAGTACTTC.